The 23 T cell receptor beta chains below come from one sample, sequenced in a study of cytomegalovirus exposure and HLA in healthy donors. The PCR ran on 60 Vbeta and 13 Jbeta primers. Method: immunoSEQ multiplex PCR; TCRdb's copy keeps in-frame clones and lacks some. The data include fewer than 130,000 clones; the top ten clones carry about 0.59%. The sample comprised PBMCs. The receptors shown here come from a man aged 50 to 60 in good health and CMV-seronegative.

This chain uses TRBV9 with TRBJ2-7; 8 bases align to TRBD2. With V trimmed by 0 bases and J by 7 bases, 6 bases remained unmatched. The germline V gene has CDR1 SGDLS and CDR2 YYNGEE. The CDR3 is 14 amino acids. The CDR3 loop is CASSVAGLAGEQYF. The CDR3 region has the DNA TGTGCCAGCAGCGTAGCTGGACTAGCTGGGGAGCAGTACTTC.

The rearrangement links TRBV27 to TRBJ2-4; maybe TRBD2 (5 bases). With 2 bases removed from V and 7 bases from J, the gap between germline ends came to 15 bases. The CDR3 totals 15 residues. Germline-derived CDR1 and CDR2 are MNHEY and SMNVEV (reference sequence). The CDR3 DNA reads TGTGCCAGCAGTTTAGGAGGTCCTCCTGGGAACATTCAGTACTTC. It yields the protein CASSLGGPPGNIQYF.

The CDR3 loop is CSGTGYNEQFF. The CDR3 coding sequence is TGCAGCGGGACAGGGTACAATGAGCAGTTCTTC. V gene TRBV29-1 combines with J gene TRBJ2-1; TRBD1 aligns across 8 bases. The CDR3 covers 11 residues. After removal of 7 bases from V and 4 bases from J, the junction contained 0 bases not matched to a gene. Per the germline V gene, CDR1 is SQVTM and CDR2 is ANQGSEA.

V usage is TRBV15 and J usage is TRBJ1-5, with D unresolved. Germline V lookup: CDR1 LNHNV, CDR2 YYDKDF (reference sequence). CDR3 length: 15 amino acids. Trimming stripped 1 base from V and 6 bases from J, with 13 bases between. The CDR3 loop is CATSRATGMGQPQHF. The CDR3 nucleotides are TGTGCCACCAGCAGAGCCACCGGGATGGGTCAGCCCCAGCATTTT.

The genes are TRBV9 and TRBJ1-4; the match to TRBD1 covers 10 bases. Trimming removed 3 bases from V and 7 bases from J; junction bases left unmatched: 6. The CDR3 is 15 residues long. The germline V gene encodes CDR1 SGDLS and CDR2 YYNGEE. This chain's CDR3 is CASSATGGRAEKLFF. CDR3 DNA: TGTGCCAGCAGCGCGACAGGGGGCCGAGCTGAAAAACTGTTTTTT.

With respect to this clone: Its ends do not fully match the called genes, so a read error is possible. V gene TRBV6-1 combines with J gene TRBJ1-4; D uncertain. This CDR3 comprises 13 residues. CDR1 is MNHNS and CDR2 is SASEGT in the germline V gene. CDR3 in amino acids: CASSEDQVDGPCF. CDR3 bases: TGTGCCAGCAGTGAAGATCAGGTAGACGGTCCGTGTTTT.

This rearrangement joins TRBV6-1 to TRBJ1-1, with D hard to call. The CDR3 sequence is 13 residues long. Trimming stripped 4 bases from V and 3 bases from J, with 9 bases between. Germline assignment: CDR1 MNHNS and CDR2 SASEGT. The CDR3 DNA sequence: TGTGCCAGCAGTGTTTTAGCTGACACTGAAGCTTTCTTT. Its protein is CASSVLADTEAFF.

This sequence joins TRBV30 and TRBJ2-7, with 7 bases identical to TRBD1. The trim removed 2 bases at V and 5 bases at J, leaving 9 bases unmatched. Germline CDR1 GTSNPN, CDR2 SVGIG (reference sequence). CDR3 length equals 14 residues. The CDR3 DNA follows: TGTGCCTGGAGTCCCAAGGGGGCCGCGCACGAGCAGTACTTC. This translates into CAWSPKGAAHEQYF.

The chain couples TRBV2 to TRBJ2-1; a weak D match, TRBD2 (5 bases). Germline lookup yields CDR1 SNHLY and CDR2 FYNNEI. V gave up 8 bases and J gave up 10 bases, with 15 bases separating them. The CDR3 sequence is 12 residues long. The DNA for the CDR3 is TGTGCCAGCCGTGTCGGGGTCGAGGAGCAGTTCTTC. Residues: CASRVGVEEQFF.

This rearrangement joins TRBV27 to TRBJ2-7; a possible D gene is TRBD1 (6 bases). CDR3 length: 14 amino acids. The V gene lost 0 bases and the J gene lost 5 bases, with 11 bases spanning the gap. Germline V gene lookup returns CDR1 MNHEY and CDR2 SMNVEV (reference sequence). The CDR3 sequence: CASSLSRGTHEQYF. The CDR3 nucleotides are TGTGCCAGCAGTTTATCCAGGGGTACCCACGAGCAGTACTTC.

J is TRBJ2-7 and V is TRBV6-6; 13 bases line up with TRBD2. The CDR3 has 13 residues. V was pared by 10 bases and J by 3 bases, with 3 bases of the junction left unmatched. CDR1 and CDR2 (germline): MNHNY, SVGAGI (reference sequence). CDR3 protein: CAIRTSGSYEQYF. Written as DNA, the CDR3 is TGTGCCATCAGGACTAGCGGGAGCTACGAGCAGTACTTC.

The gene calls are TRBV29-1 and TRBJ2-7, with no clear D. V was clipped by 4 bases and J by 7 bases, with 8 bases between them. From germline, CDR1 is SQVTM and CDR2 ANQGSEA. This CDR3 is 10 amino acids long. CDR3 protein: CSVGAEEQYF. Here the CDR3 DNA reads TGCAGCGTTGGGGCCGAGGAGCAGTACTTC.

The V gene is TRBV4-3, the J gene TRBJ2-5; D might be TRBD2 (6 bases). TRBJ2-7 matches the DNA end more closely, so the J call is doubtful. Germline V gene lookup returns CDR1 LGHNA and CDR2 YSLEER. CDR3 length equals 16 residues. CDR3 bases: TGCGCCAGCAGCCAAGGATATGCGGGGATCTCCTACGAGCAGTACTTC. Its translation: CASSQGYAGISYEQYF.

The rearrangement joins TRBV6-5 to TRBJ1-1; D call uncertain. The CDR3 runs 16 residues. V lost 0 bases to trimming and J lost 4 bases, with 15 bases between them. CDR1 and CDR2 from the germline V gene are MNHEY and SVGAGI. CDR3 in amino acids: CASSYSYFEGSTEAFF. The CDR3 bases are TGTGCCAGCAGTTACTCGTATTTTGAGGGCAGCACTGAAGCTTTCTTT.

The V and J genes are TRBV18 and TRBJ1-1, with D possibly being TRBD1 (5 bases). This CDR3 contains 14 residues. The V and J ends lost 3 bases and 3 bases respectively, with 11 bases between them. The germline CDR1 and CDR2 sequences are KGHSH and LQKENI. The CDR3 sequence is CASSPSQGYTEAFF. DNA for the CDR3: TGTGCCAGCTCACCTTCTCAGGGTTACACTGAAGCTTTCTTT.

The chain combines TRBV7-2 with TRBJ1-1; D is ambiguous. Per germline, CDR1 SGHTA and CDR2 FQGNSA. This CDR3 spans 14 amino acids. The ends were cut back, 0 bases at V and 4 bases at J, with 9 bases in the middle. The CDR3 nucleotides read TGTGCCAGCAGCTTAGCGCGACAAAGCACTGAAGCTTTCTTT. It is translated as CASSLARQSTEAFF.

This rearrangement joins TRBV13 to TRBJ1-2, with a weak D call TRBD1 (5 bases). The CDR3 runs to 15 residues. The ends were cut back, 4 bases at V and 0 bases at J, with 12 bases in the middle. Per germline, CDR1 PRHDT and CDR2 FYEKMQ (reference sequence). This CDR3 reads CASSSSGSPNYGYTF. The CDR3 DNA sequence: TGTGCCAGCAGCTCCTCAGGGTCCCCTAACTATGGCTACACCTTC.

The chain joins TRBV5-4 to TRBJ1-2, with D tentatively TRBD1 (5 bases). V lost 0 bases and J lost 8, with 11 bases in between. The CDR3 has 13 residues. The germline CDR1 and CDR2 sequences are SGHNT and YYREEE (reference sequence). CDR3 amino acids: CASSLEGVGGYTF. The CDR3 nucleotides are TGTGCCAGCAGCTTGGAAGGGGTTGGGGGCTACACCTTC.

The J gene is TRBJ2-1, the V gene TRBV11-3; a weak D match, TRBD1 (5 bases). Germline loops: CDR1 SGHNT, CDR2 YENEEA. Between the trimmed V and J ends, which lost 7 bases and 9 bases, there was a span of 19 bases. CDR3 length: 14 residues. The CDR3 DNA reads TGTGCCAGCACCCTAGGGGCGGCCTTCGTTGAGCAGTTCTTC. Its protein product is CASTLGAAFVEQFF.

V is TRBV6-1 and J is TRBJ1-2; D may be TRBD1 (5 bases). CDR3 length: 15 amino acids. V dropped 6 bases and J dropped 2 bases, with 16 bases sitting between them. CDR1 and CDR2 (germline): MNHNS, SASEGT. CDR3 in amino acids: CASSRTTKGNYGYTF. The CDR3 DNA follows: TGTGCCAGCAGCCGTACTACAAAGGGGAACTATGGCTACACCTTC.

The chain joins TRBV7-2 to TRBJ2-7, with D possibly matching TRBD2 (6 bases). CDR1 and CDR2 from the germline V gene are SGHTA and FQGNSA. CDR3 length equals 16 residues. V lost 5 bases and J lost 0, with 17 bases in between. The CDR3 is CASSRDGVAASYEQYF. The CDR3 DNA is TGTGCCAGCAGCCGGGACGGGGTAGCGGCCTCCTACGAGCAGTACTTC. The full variable domain, completed using reference TRBV7-2 and TRBJ2-7, is GAGVSQSPSNKVTEKGKDVELRCDPISGHTALYWYRQSLGQGLEFLIYFQGNSAPDKSGLPSDRFSAERTGGSVSTLTIQRTQQEDSAVYLCASSRDGVAASYEQYFGPGTRLTVT.

The chain has TRBV11-2 and TRBJ1-2, with a weak D call TRBD1 (6 bases). The germline CDR1 and CDR2 sequences are SGHAT and FQNNGV. The CDR3 is 14 amino acids. Deletions cut 0 bases from V and 7 bases from J, with 12 bases between. The CDR3 sequence is CASSLDSTGTGYTF. CDR3 nucleotides: TGTGCCAGCAGCTTAGATTCGACAGGTACTGGCTACACCTTC.

For the CDR3, the DNA is TGTGCCAGCAGCTACCTAGGAGGGGTGACAACCGGGGAGCTGTTTTTT. It specifies CASSYLGGVTTGELFF. J is TRBJ2-2 and V is TRBV7-2; TRBD2 might be the D (6 bases). Germline V lookup: CDR1 SGHTA, CDR2 FQGNSA. The CDR3 is 16 amino acids. Trimming took 4 bases from V and 5 from J, leaving 17 bases between them.